The source of this T cell receptor (beta chain) is a study of T cells after yellow fever vaccination. This CDR3 region has 12 residues. With 5 bases clipped from V and 6 bases from J, the junction kept 4 bases outside the gene matches. Germline V gene data show CDR1 as SQVTM and CDR2 as ANQGSEA. Only a few counts were recorded for this clonotype. Antigen unknown. TCRdb re-called the 5' RACE reads through MiXCR, storing one row per CDR3 protein. Found here are approximately 450,000 distinct CDR3 sequences, roughly 20% of them singletons; the top ten hold 15% to 20%. Notes on the study in general: A small proportion of clonotypes was detected in both the CD4 and CD8 compartments.

This chain joins TRBV29-1 and TRBJ2-7, with TRBD1 matching 10 bases. This TCR was recovered from a man in his late teens or twenties who received the YFV17D yellow fever vaccine. Sequenced here: PBMCs, sampled before the yellow fever booster vaccination. The CDR3 sequence: CSVSGQGPEQYF. The CDR3 nucleotides are TGCAGCGTTTCGGGACAGGGGCCCGAGCAGTACTTC.